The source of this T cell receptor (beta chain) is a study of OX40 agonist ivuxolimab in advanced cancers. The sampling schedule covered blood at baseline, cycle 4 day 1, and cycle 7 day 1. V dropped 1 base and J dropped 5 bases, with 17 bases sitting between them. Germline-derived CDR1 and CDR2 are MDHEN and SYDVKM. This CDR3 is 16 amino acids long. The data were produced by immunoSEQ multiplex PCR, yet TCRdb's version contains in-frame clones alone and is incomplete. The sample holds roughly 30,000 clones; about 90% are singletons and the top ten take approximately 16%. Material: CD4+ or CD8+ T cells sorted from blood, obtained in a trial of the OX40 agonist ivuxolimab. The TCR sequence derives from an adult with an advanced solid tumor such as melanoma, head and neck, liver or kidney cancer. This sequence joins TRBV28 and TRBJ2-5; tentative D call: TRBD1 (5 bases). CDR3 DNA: TGTGCCAGCAGTTTATTTTTTTCCGGACAACAGGAGACCCAGTACTTC. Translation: CASSLFFSGQQETQYF.